The TCR beta chain described here comes from a study of identifying expanded T cells in peripheral blood. Findings and limits, study-wide: Across healthy donors, higher total template counts meant significantly greater roughly 2-week count variance. Differentially abundant clones: around 1.2 between replicates, about 16 at approximately 14 days, 19 at four.

Remarks on this clone: Its antigen is unknown.

The CDR3 sequence is 14 residues long. V was clipped by 0 bases and J by 2 bases, with 5 bases between them. CDR1 and CDR2 (germline): MNHEY, SVGAGI. During the collection period, no donor immune events like infections were recorded. Assay: immunoSEQ multiplex PCR; the TCRdb copy retains only in-frame clones and omits some. This sample has 65,000 to 95,000 clones; 85% to 90% occur once, and the top ten carry roughly 7.7%. The TCR originated in a person aged 18-70 years in good health. Material for sequencing was blood. The rearrangement uses TRBV6-5 and TRBJ1-5; no reliable D call. The chain's CDR3 is CASSYSGRNQPQHF. Written as DNA, the CDR3 is TGTGCCAGCAGTTACTCGGGCCGCAATCAGCCCCAGCATTTT.